These 7 T cell receptor beta chains share one sample of origin, sequenced in a study of blood T cell repertoires in COVID-19 (dated by TCRdb to about 2020). Library prep was done by the immunoSEQ multiplex PCR assay. TCRdb re-hosts the immuneACCESS table, in-frame sequences only. Its copies lack some clones; in the studies checked, an unresolved V gene accounts for under half of them, and the cause for the rest is not known. The table for this sample lists roughly 80,000 clones; around 80% of them were counted only once. The top ten clonotypes cover over 8.5% of the sample. The material sequenced was peripheral blood. The receptors stem from a middle-aged man with acute or convalescent COVID-19.

The chain carries TRBV10-3 and TRBJ2-7, with D perhaps TRBD1 (5 bases). The CDR3 totals 13 residues. Trimming left V 4 bases short and J 3 bases short, with 10 bases between. Germline V gives CDR1 ENHRY, CDR2 SYGVKD. CDR3 protein: CAISGPGYYEQYF. The CDR3 region has the DNA TGTGCCATCAGTGGCCCAGGGTACTACGAGCAGTACTTC.

The CDR3 protein is CASSLELGGNTIYF. The CDR3 coding sequence is TGTGCCAGCAGCTTGGAGTTGGGCGGAAACACCATATATTTT. The gene calls are TRBV5-4 and TRBJ1-3; no reliable D call. The length of the CDR3 is 14 residues. With 0 bases removed from V and 4 bases from J, the gap between germline ends came to 8 bases. Germline V lookup: CDR1 SGHNT, CDR2 YYREEE (reference sequence).

The V and J genes are TRBV7-2 and TRBJ2-7; 12 positions agree with TRBD2. CDR3 length equals 17 residues. The V gene's germline CDR1 is SGHTA and CDR2 FQGNSA. The V and J ends lost 5 bases and 3 bases, in that order; junction bases with no gene match: 11. CDR3 sequence (DNA): TGTGCCAGCAGCCAGGGACTAGCGGGTTCCTTCTACTACGAGCAGTACTTC. It yields the protein CASSQGLAGSFYYEQYF.

The chain couples TRBV29-1 to TRBJ1-3; D is possibly TRBD1 (5 bases). The germline V and J ends were trimmed by 3 bases and 8 bases, with 14 bases remaining between them. Germline lookup yields CDR1 SQVTM and CDR2 ANQGSEA. The CDR3 is made up of 13 amino acids. The DNA for the CDR3 is TGCAGCGTTGACGTGGGGGGTCGGGACACCATATATTTT. This encodes CSVDVGGRDTIYF.

The chain joins TRBV14 to TRBJ2-7; 7 positions match TRBD1. This CDR3 comprises 15 residues. Looked up from germline, CDR1 is SGHDN and CDR2 is FVKESK. The junction had 9 bases not matched to a gene; V was cut back by 4 bases and J by 3 bases. The DNA of the CDR3 is TGTGCCAGCAGCCCCCGGGACAGCTTCGACTACGAGCAGTACTTC. Its protein product is CASSPRDSFDYEQYF.

J is TRBJ2-6 and V is TRBV24-1, with D possibly matching TRBD1 (6 bases). The CDR3 is made up of 18 amino acids. Trimming took off 4 bases at V and 2 bases at J, with 17 bases between the two ends. Germline lookup yields CDR1 KGHDR and CDR2 SFDVKD. The CDR3: CATSDPQGKGPGANVLTF. For the CDR3, the DNA is TGTGCCACCAGTGACCCACAGGGCAAGGGTCCTGGGGCCAACGTCCTGACTTTC.

The chain uses TRBV29-1 and TRBJ1-1; 9 bases match TRBD1. Looked up from germline, CDR1 is SQVTM and CDR2 is ANQGSEA. This CDR3 spans 16 amino acids. With 6 bases clipped from V and 3 bases from J, the junction kept 14 bases outside the gene matches. CDR3 nucleotides: TGCAGCGTAACGGGACAGGGAATGAGTAGCGACACTGAAGCTTTCTTT. It encodes CSVTGQGMSSDTEAFF.